This TCR beta chain appears in the sequencing data of a study of T-cell reconstitution after alpha-beta-depleted transplantation in children. This CDR3 is 14 amino acids long. The germline V gene encodes CDR1 SEHNR and CDR2 FQNEAQ (reference sequence). Between the trimmed V and J ends, which lost 1 base and 4 bases, there was a span of 8 bases. This clonotype was counted many times. Library preparation (for TCRbeta) was performed with unique molecular identifiers. TCRdb passed the PCR reads through MiXCR, listing each CDR3 protein once. The table has approximately 630,000 distinct CDR3 sequences, over 10% seen once.

The gene calls are TRBV7-9 and TRBJ2-1; D remains unclear. This sequence originates from a girl aged 2 to 9 with congenital amegakaryocytic thrombocytopenia, due to receive a stem cell transplant. The sequencing here drew on PBMCs, taken before TCRalphabeta/CD19-depleted stem cell transplant. The CDR3 coding sequence is TGTGCCAGCAGCTTAGATGGCTATTACAATGAGCAGTTCTTC. It yields the protein CASSLDGYYNEQFF.